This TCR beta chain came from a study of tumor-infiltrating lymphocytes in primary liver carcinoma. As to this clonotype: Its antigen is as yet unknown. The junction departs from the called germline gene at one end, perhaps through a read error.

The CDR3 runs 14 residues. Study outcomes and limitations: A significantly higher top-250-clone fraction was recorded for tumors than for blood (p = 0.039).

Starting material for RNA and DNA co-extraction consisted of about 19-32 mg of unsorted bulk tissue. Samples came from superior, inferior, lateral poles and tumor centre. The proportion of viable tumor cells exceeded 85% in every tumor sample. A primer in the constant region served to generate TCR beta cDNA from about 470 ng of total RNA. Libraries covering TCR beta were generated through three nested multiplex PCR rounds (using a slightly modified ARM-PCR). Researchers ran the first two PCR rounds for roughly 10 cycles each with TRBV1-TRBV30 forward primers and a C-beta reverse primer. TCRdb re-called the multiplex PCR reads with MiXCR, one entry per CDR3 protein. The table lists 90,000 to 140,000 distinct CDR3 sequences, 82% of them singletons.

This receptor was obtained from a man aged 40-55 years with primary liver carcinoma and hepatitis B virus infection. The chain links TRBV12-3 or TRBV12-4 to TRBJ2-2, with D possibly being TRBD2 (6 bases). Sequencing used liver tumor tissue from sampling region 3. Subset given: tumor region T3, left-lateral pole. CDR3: CARSWGRHVGELFF. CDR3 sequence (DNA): TGTGCCAGAAGTTGGGGGAGGCACGTCGGGGAGCTGTTTTTT.